A single sample gave rise to the 23 T cell receptor beta chains below, sequenced in a study of CD8+CD57+ T cells in acquired aplastic anemia. Sequencing was done on patients that had shown CD8+CD57+ cell expansion by flow cytometry. Researchers used genomic DNA as the template to profile TCR beta VDJ and CDR3. Via MiXCR, TCRdb re-called the reads, giving one row per CDR3 protein. This sample has more than 150,000 distinct CDR3 sequences, with approximately 48% found just once. What was sequenced was sorted CD4+, CD8+, or CD8+CD57+ T cells (not recorded which) from PBMCs. Receptors were obtained from a human donor with aplastic anemia.

A remark on this clonotype: A much larger clonotype is one base distant, so this may be a read error. The V call is TRBV5-1, the J call TRBJ1-1, with D tentatively TRBD1 (5 bases). V was cut by 1 base and J by 5 bases, with 12 bases left in between. CDR1 and CDR2 (germline): SGHRS, YFSETQ. CDR3 size: 14 residues. As DNA, the CDR3 is TGCGCCAGCAGCTTGTTAAAGTGGGGGACTGAAGCTTTCTTT. This gives the protein CASSLLKWGTEAFF. The whole variable domain, remainder taken from reference TRBV5-1 and TRBJ1-1, is KAGVTQTPRYLIKTRGQQVTLSCSPISGHRSVSWYQQTPGQGLQFLFEYFSETQRNKGNFPGRFSGRQFSNSRSEMNVSTLELGDSALYLCASSLLKWGTEAFFGQGTRLTVV.

This clonotype has only a few counts. V gene TRBV19 combines with J gene TRBJ1-6, with TRBD1 matching over 12 bases. With V trimmed by 7 bases and J by 6 bases, 7 bases remained unmatched. CDR3 size: 16 residues. Germline CDR1 reads LNHDA; CDR2 reads SQIVND (reference sequence). The CDR3 coding sequence is TGTGCCAGTAAAGGAGGGACAGGGGGCTCTAATTCACCCCTCCACTTT. Translating it yields CASKGGTGGSNSPLHF.

The genes are TRBV2 and TRBJ2-3, with D perhaps TRBD1 (6 bases). Looked up from germline, CDR1 is SNHLY and CDR2 is FYNNEI. Trimming removed 4 bases from V and 3 bases from J, with 11 bases in between. The CDR3 loop spans 14 amino acids. The CDR3 protein is CASSVTGPTDTQYF. In nucleotides, the CDR3 is TGTGCCAGCAGTGTAACAGGGCCTACAGATACGCAGTATTTT. Full variable domain (rest looked up from reference TRBV2 and TRBJ2-3): EPEVTQTPSHQVTQMGQEVILRCVPISNHLYFYWYRQILGQKVEFLVSFYNNEISEKSEIFDDQFSVERPDGSNFTLKIRSTKLEDSAMYFCASSVTGPTDTQYFGPGTRLTVL.

The table lists this clonotype with a few counts. The chain recombines TRBV6-1 with TRBJ1-5; 8 positions match TRBD1. Germline CDR1 is MNHNS and CDR2 is SASEGT. CDR3 length equals 13 residues. J gave up 5 bases and V 10 bases, and 7 bases lay outside the gene matches. The CDR3 sequence: CATHDRGYQPQHF. The DNA of the CDR3 is TGTGCCACCCACGACAGGGGCTATCAGCCCCAGCATTTT.

The V and J genes are TRBV11-2 and TRBJ2-7, with a possible D match to TRBD1 (6 bases). The CDR3 is 16 amino acids. V shed 1 base and J shed 4 bases, with 17 bases lying between them. CDR1 is SGHAT and CDR2 is FQNNGV in the germline V gene. The CDR3 reads CASSLGSGQPLYEQYF. DNA for the CDR3: TGTGCCAGCAGCTTAGGGAGCGGACAGCCCCTTTACGAGCAGTACTTC.

A word on this clonotype: The conserved final phenylalanine or tryptophan is absent from the CDR3, which likely points to a read error. V is TRBV19 and J is TRBJ2-1; 12 nucleotides agree with TRBD2. J was trimmed by 10 bases and V by 4 bases; bases with no gene match: 8. This CDR3 comprises 15 residues. In germline, CDR1 is LNHDA, CDR2 SQIVND (reference sequence). CDR3 coding DNA: TGTGCCAGTAGTACTAGCGGGGGGGCTTATTGGGAGCAGTTCCTC. Its protein product is CASSTSGGAYWEQFL.

The chain couples TRBV5-4 to TRBJ1-1, with 10 bases matching TRBD1. V lost 4 bases, J lost 4 bases, and 4 bases stayed unmatched. The CDR3 is 14 residues long. The germline CDR1 and CDR2 sequences are SGHNT and YYREEE (reference sequence). CDR3 DNA: TGTGCCAGCAGCCTGACAGGGGGCGGCACTGAAGCTTTCTTT. Translating it yields CASSLTGGGTEAFF.

The sample holds a few counts of this clonotype. The J gene is TRBJ1-3, the V gene TRBV7-9; unclear D gene. The CDR3 loop spans 13 amino acids. The germline V gene has CDR1 SEHNR and CDR2 FQNEAQ (reference sequence). V dropped 5 bases and J dropped 2 bases, with 7 bases sitting between them. This chain's CDR3 is CASSPPPGNTIYF. The CDR3 nucleotides are TGTGCCAGCAGCCCACCCCCTGGAAACACCATATATTTT. The whole variable domain, filled in from reference TRBV7-9 and TRBJ1-3, reads DTGVSQNPRHKITKRGQNVTFRCDPISEHNRLYWYRQTLGQGPEFLTYFQNEAQLEKSRLLSDRFSAERPKGSFSTLEIQRTEQGDSAMYLCASSPPPGNTIYFGEGSWLTVV.

This clonotype showed up many times. The chain links TRBV2 to TRBJ2-7; 9 bases line up with TRBD1. The germline CDR1 and CDR2 sequences are SNHLY and FYNNEI. The CDR3 runs to 14 residues. The junction had 5 bases not matched to a gene; V was cut back by 6 bases and J by 2 bases. This CDR3 is CASRDRGFTYEQYF. The DNA of the CDR3 is TGTGCCAGCAGGGACAGGGGTTTTACCTACGAGCAGTACTTC.

The CDR3 bases are TGCAGCGTGACTCAGGGTAATGAAAAACTGTTTTTT. This sequence encodes CSVTQGNEKLFF. V is TRBV29-1 and J is TRBJ1-4; tentative D call: TRBD1 (5 bases). The CDR3 spans 12 residues. Trimming shortened V by 6 bases and J by 4 bases, and 9 bases separated the two germline ends. Germline loops: CDR1 SQVTM, CDR2 ANQGSEA.

The chain joins TRBV24-1 to TRBJ2-3; possible D gene TRBD2, 6 bases. Germline V gene data show CDR1 as KGHDR and CDR2 as SFDVKD. The CDR3 contains 16 residues. Trimming pared 3 bases from V and 0 bases from J, leaving 12 bases between. CDR3 loop: CATSDTYGSSTDTQYF. The CDR3 DNA is TGTGCCACCAGTGATACTTACGGGAGTAGCACAGATACGCAGTATTTT.

In this sample, this clonotype turned up a few times. This chain uses TRBV7-8 with TRBJ2-1; the match to TRBD1 covers 7 bases. This CDR3 spans 13 amino acids. Trimming removed 1 base from V and 7 bases from J; junction bases left unmatched: 1. Germline loops: CDR1 SGHVS, CDR2 FQNEAQ. For the CDR3, the DNA is TGTGCCAGCAGCTTAGACAGGGGTAATGAGCAGTTCTTC. This translates into CASSLDRGNEQFF.

The CDR3 here is CASSLMDIRKETQYF. The DNA of the CDR3 is TGTGCCAGCAGCTTGATGGACATTAGGAAGGAGACCCAGTACTTC. V usage is TRBV7-8 and J usage is TRBJ2-5; a weak D match, TRBD1 (5 bases). Trimming cost V 3 bases and J 5 bases, with 16 bases left between them. The CDR3 contains 15 residues. Per the germline V gene, CDR1 is SGHVS and CDR2 is FQNEAQ.

The genes are TRBV2 and TRBJ1-2, with a possible D match to TRBD1 (6 bases). This CDR3 has 13 amino acids. CDR1 is SNHLY and CDR2 is FYNNEI in the germline V gene. V was clipped by 4 bases and J by 8 bases, with 14 bases between them. CDR3 coding DNA: TGTGCCAGCAGTGTGTCGGGGGCAAGGGGCTACACCTTC. This sequence encodes CASSVSGARGYTF. The full variable domain, with the rest looked up from reference TRBV2 and TRBJ1-2, is EPEVTQTPSHQVTQMGQEVILRCVPISNHLYFYWYRQILGQKVEFLVSFYNNEISEKSEIFDDQFSVERPDGSNFTLKIRSTKLEDSAMYFCASSVSGARGYTFGSGTRLTVV.

The chain couples TRBV10-3 to TRBJ2-5; maybe TRBD2 (6 bases). Germline V gives CDR1 ENHRY, CDR2 SYGVKD. The CDR3 totals 15 residues. With 3 bases removed from V and 2 bases from J, the gap between germline ends came to 13 bases. CDR3 DNA sequence: TGTGCCATCAGTGATACCGGGAGCCGACAAGAGACCCAGTACTTC. Amino acid sequence: CAISDTGSRQETQYF.

This clonotype was found many times. The V and J genes are TRBV19 and TRBJ1-2; TRBD1 is a possible D gene (5 bases). The V end lost 4 bases, the J end lost 4 bases, and 7 bases lay between the germline ends. From germline, CDR1 is LNHDA and CDR2 SQIVND (reference sequence). This CDR3 comprises 12 residues. CDR3 sequence: CASSSQGYGYTF. CDR3 nucleotides: TGTGCCAGTAGTAGTCAGGGCTATGGCTACACCTTC.

This clonotype was seen at least ten times. The gene calls are TRBV7-9 and TRBJ2-7; 12 positions match TRBD1. The CDR3 loop spans 16 amino acids. The ends lost 6 bases at V and 5 bases at J; junction bases unmatched: 11. Germline loops: CDR1 SEHNR, CDR2 FQNEAQ (reference sequence). CDR3 in DNA: TGTGCCAGCAGTCAACCCGGGACAGGGGGCGGGAACGAGCAGTACTTC. Its translation: CASSQPGTGGGNEQYF. Using reference TRBV7-9 and TRBJ2-7 for the parts outside the CDR3, the full variable domain is DTGVSQNPRHKITKRGQNVTFRCDPISEHNRLYWYRQTLGQGPEFLTYFQNEAQLEKSRLLSDRFSAERPKGSFSTLEIQRTEQGDSAMYLCASSQPGTGGGNEQYFGPGTRLTVT.

This clonotype was recorded many times. The CDR3, as DNA: TGTGCCAGCAGCTCTGGACAGCCCACTGAAGCTTTCTTT. It codes for CASSSGQPTEAFF. The chain is built from TRBV7-9 and TRBJ1-1; TRBD1 might be the D (6 bases). Trimming shortened V by 4 bases and J by 4 bases, and 10 bases separated the two germline ends. The CDR3 is 13 amino acids. The germline CDR1 and CDR2 sequences are SEHNR and FQNEAQ (reference sequence). Looking up the rest from reference TRBV7-9 and TRBJ1-1 gives the full variable domain: DTGVSQNPRHKITKRGQNVTFRCDPISEHNRLYWYRQTLGQGPEFLTYFQNEAQLEKSRLLSDRFSAERPKGSFSTLEIQRTEQGDSAMYLCASSSGQPTEAFFGQGTRLTVV.

The rearrangement links TRBV20-1 to TRBJ2-3; D remains unclear. The CDR3 runs 13 residues. Germline V lookup: CDR1 DFQATT, CDR2 SNEGSKA (reference sequence). V lost 8 bases and J 1 base, leaving 13 bases between the germline ends. In nucleotides, the CDR3 is TGCAGTCCCAGCCTCCCCGGCACAGATACGCAGTATTTT. Protein sequence: CSPSLPGTDTQYF.

This clonotype was counted a few times. V usage is TRBV28 and J usage is TRBJ2-1; possible D gene TRBD2, 6 bases. The V gene lost 2 bases and the J gene lost 7 bases, with 18 bases spanning the gap. CDR1 and CDR2 (germline): MDHEN, SYDVKM. This CDR3 has 16 residues. The CDR3 is CASSLIWGESGNEQFF. The CDR3 nucleotides read TGTGCCAGCAGTTTAATTTGGGGGGAAAGTGGTAATGAGCAGTTCTTC.

This clonotype showed up many times. V usage is TRBV12-3 or TRBV12-4 and J usage is TRBJ1-1; no reliable D call. CDR3 length: 14 amino acids. V was shortened by 3 bases and J by 2 bases, with 10 bases between the two germline ends. CDR3 bases: TGTGCCAGCAGTTTGGACCGCCTAAACACTGAAGCTTTCTTT. Protein: CASSLDRLNTEAFF.

This chain connects TRBV25-1 to TRBJ1-1; D unresolved. Germline CDR1 MGHDK, CDR2 SYGVNS. The V end was cut by 6 bases, the J end by 5 bases, with 13 bases between. This CDR3 has 13 residues. The CDR3 reads CASSYGVETEAFF. CDR3 in DNA: TGTGCCAGCAGCTACGGGGTAGAAACTGAAGCTTTCTTT.

The V gene is TRBV24-1, the J gene TRBJ1-4; possibly TRBD1 for D (5 bases). In germline, CDR1 is KGHDR, CDR2 SFDVKD. The CDR3 spans 12 residues. V dropped 4 bases and J dropped 12 bases, with 11 bases sitting between them. The CDR3 is CATSEGHNELFF. CDR3 sequence (DNA): TGTGCCACCAGTGAAGGACACAACGAACTGTTTTTT.